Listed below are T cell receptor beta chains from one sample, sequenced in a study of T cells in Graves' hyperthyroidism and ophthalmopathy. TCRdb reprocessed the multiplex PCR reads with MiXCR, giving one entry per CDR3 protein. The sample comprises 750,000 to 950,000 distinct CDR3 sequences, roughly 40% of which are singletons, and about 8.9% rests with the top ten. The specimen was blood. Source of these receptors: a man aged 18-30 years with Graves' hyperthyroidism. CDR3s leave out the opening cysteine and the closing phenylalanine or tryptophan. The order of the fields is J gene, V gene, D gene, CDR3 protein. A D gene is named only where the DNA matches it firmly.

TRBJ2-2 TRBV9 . ASQSSTGELF
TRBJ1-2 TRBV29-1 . SVEDHSNYGYT
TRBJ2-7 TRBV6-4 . ASSDTRLSYEQY
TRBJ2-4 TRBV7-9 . ASSPGAGRNIQY
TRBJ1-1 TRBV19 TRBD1 ASTGQGDTEAF
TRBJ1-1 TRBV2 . ASMGGGTEAF
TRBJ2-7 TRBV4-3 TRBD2 ASSQDSGLWGEQY
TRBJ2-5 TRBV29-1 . SSTTDGGETQY
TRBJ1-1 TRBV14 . ASSPFLGAMGAF
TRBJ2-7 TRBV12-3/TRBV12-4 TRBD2 ASRAPGLAREQY
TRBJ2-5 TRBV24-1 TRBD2 ATGLAGETEGETQY
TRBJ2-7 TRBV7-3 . ASSQTETGSSTYEQY
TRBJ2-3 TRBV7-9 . ASVLAGTTDTQY